This T cell receptor beta chain was found in a study of blood T cell repertoires in COVID-19. As for the study in general: Samples came from the United States, Italy and Spain, spanning acute and convalescent COVID-19.

In the original workflow: Counts of nucleated cells, estimated from reference gene primer amplification, were obtained. Profiled with immunoSEQ multiplex PCR; TCRdb holds only in-frame clones, not every one. The V and J calls and the clone size are those of that table, but D and trimming were determined from the DNA. The data hold 200,000 or so clones, with about 90% observed a single time. Germline CDR1 reads LGHDT; CDR2 reads YNNKEL (reference sequence). The CDR3 length is 13 residues. V lost 3 bases and J 5 bases, leaving 9 bases between the germline ends. The source material was peripheral blood. The TCR comes from a man between 40 and 49 years old with active or convalescent COVID-19. The chain couples TRBV3-1 (or the pseudogene TRBV3-2) to TRBJ2-3; D is possibly TRBD2 (6 bases). The DNA for the CDR3 is TGTGCCAGCAGCCACAATAGCGGAGATACGCAGTATTTT. Translation gives CASSHNSGDTQYF.